This paragraph reports one T cell receptor beta chain. As processed by the authors: From reference gene primer amplification, estimates of nucleated cell counts were derived. The table came from immunoSEQ multiplex PCR; TCRdb's copy has only in-frame clones and leaves some out. The V and J calls and clone size come from that table; D and trimming were worked out from the DNA. Of some 57,000 clones in the sample, 90% were seen once. These data belong to a study of blood T cell repertoires in COVID-19. Study information: The United States, Italy and Spain were the sources of the acute and convalescent COVID-19 samples.

CDR1 and CDR2 from the germline V gene are LGHDT and YNNKEL (reference sequence). V shed 6 bases, J shed 7 bases, and the junction held 8 bases outside the gene matches. This CDR3 is built from 13 residues. The sample was peripheral blood. This chain uses TRBV3-1 (or the pseudogene TRBV3-2) with TRBJ2-7; 8 positions match TRBD2. The sequence came from a man aged 55 to 70 with active COVID-19. The DNA of the CDR3 is TGTGCCAGCAGACTCAGCGGGAGTGGGGAGCAGTACTTC. It codes for CASRLSGSGEQYF.